The 31 T cell receptor beta chains in this list originate from one sample, sequenced in a study of T-cell reconstitution after alpha-beta-depleted transplantation in children. Unique molecular identifiers were built into the TCRbeta library. TCRdb re-analysed the PCR reads in MiXCR, keeping a single row per CDR3 protein. Among 600,000 to 800,000 distinct CDR3 sequences listed, less than 15% were seen once. The source material was PBMCs, sampled before TCRalphabeta/CD19-depleted stem cell transplant. These receptors originate from a girl aged 2 to 9 with congenital amegakaryocytic thrombocytopenia, due to receive a stem cell transplant.

As for this clonotype: This may stem from a read error, because a much larger clone lies one nucleotide away. Likely a read error: the CDR3 ends without its conserved phenylalanine or tryptophan. This chain uses TRBV28 with TRBJ2-1; D might be TRBD1 or TRBD2, each matching 5 bases. The germline gives CDR1 MDHEN, CDR2 SYDVKM. V lost 7 bases and J lost 8, with 12 bases in between. This CDR3 comprises 12 residues. The CDR3 DNA reads TGTGCCAGCACCCTACGAGGGGATGAGCAGTTCATC. Its translation: CASTLRGDEQFI.

This clonotype was seen many times. The V and J genes are TRBV19 and TRBJ1-5; no clear D. Trimming stripped 6 bases from V and 6 bases from J, with 18 bases between. The CDR3 spans 15 residues. Germline V lookup: CDR1 LNHDA, CDR2 SQIVND (reference sequence). CDR3 nucleotide sequence: TGTGCCAGTAGCGATACGAGGGAAGAATCTCAGCCCCAGCATTTT. Its protein is CASSDTREESQPQHF.

The rearrangement joins TRBV3-1 to TRBJ1-4; D possibly corresponds to TRBD1 (6 bases). The CDR3 has 13 residues. Per germline, CDR1 LGHDT and CDR2 YNNKEL (reference sequence). Trimming stripped 9 bases from V and 3 bases from J, with 11 bases between. CDR3: CASTGRSNEKLFF. DNA for the CDR3: TGTGCCAGTACAGGGAGGTCTAATGAAAAACTGTTTTTT.

This sequence joins TRBV2 and TRBJ2-5; D is perhaps TRBD2 (6 bases). Germline CDR1 reads SNHLY; CDR2 reads FYNNEI. Trimming removed 6 bases from V and 4 bases from J, with 24 bases in between. The CDR3 totals 17 residues. The CDR3 is CASSDFSAGPLLETQYF. The CDR3, as DNA: TGTGCCAGCAGCGACTTTTCGGCGGGACCTCTCCTAGAGACCCAGTACTTC.

This clonotype was found a few times. This chain connects TRBV24-1 to TRBJ1-5; no reliable D call. The germline CDR1 and CDR2 sequences are KGHDR and SFDVKD. The CDR3 length is 14 residues. Between the trimmed V and J ends, which lost 0 bases and 9 bases, there was a span of 11 bases. CDR3 sequence: CATSDLRADMPQHF. DNA of the CDR3: TGTGCCACCAGTGATTTGCGGGCGGATATGCCCCAGCATTTT.

This clonotype was picked up many times. V is TRBV25-1 and J is TRBJ2-5; TRBD1 is a possible D gene (6 bases). The CDR3 is made up of 13 amino acids. Between the trimmed V and J ends, which lost 5 bases and 5 bases, there was a span of 12 bases. Germline loops: CDR1 MGHDK, CDR2 SYGVNS. The CDR3 DNA reads as TGTGCCAGCAGTCCCACAGGGTTGGAGACCCAGTACTTC. It codes for CASSPTGLETQYF.

This clonotype was counted ten times or more. The chain's CDR3 is CSARDRTSVYEQYF. The CDR3 DNA is TGCAGTGCTAGAGACAGGACTAGCGTCTACGAGCAGTACTTC. The genes are TRBV20-1 and TRBJ2-7; TRBD2 agrees at 9 bases. Germline lookup yields CDR1 DFQATT and CDR2 SNEGSKA (reference sequence). With V trimmed by 0 bases and J by 3 bases, 3 bases remained unmatched. The CDR3 totals 14 residues.

The table lists this clonotype with many counts. The chain uses TRBV20-1 and TRBJ1-1; TRBD1 might be the D (5 bases). Germline-derived CDR1 and CDR2 are DFQATT and SNEGSKA (reference sequence). The CDR3 extends over 13 amino acids. With 2 bases removed from V and 1 base from J, the gap between germline ends came to 8 bases. CDR3 residues: CSARTQGNTEAFF. The CDR3 region has the DNA TGCAGTGCTAGAACCCAGGGGAACACTGAAGCTTTCTTT.

This chain uses TRBV5-1 with TRBJ2-3, with 10 bases lining up with TRBD2. There are 15 residues in the CDR3. CDR1 and CDR2 from the germline V gene are SGHRS and YFSETQ. J gave up 4 bases and V 7 bases, and 9 bases lay outside the gene matches. The CDR3 nucleotides read TGCGCCAGCCATAGAGGACTAGCGGCGGCAGATACGCAGTATTTT. Translating gives CASHRGLAAADTQYF.

The chain has TRBV30 and TRBJ1-1; D call uncertain. This CDR3 is 13 amino acids long. The germline CDR1 and CDR2 sequences are GTSNPN and SVGIG (reference sequence). V was pared by 4 bases and J by 8 bases, with 17 bases between. The chain's CDR3 is CAWTPYLGGEAFF. The DNA for the CDR3 is TGTGCCTGGACCCCTTATTTGGGAGGAGAAGCTTTCTTT.

This clonotype appeared many times. This rearrangement joins TRBV5-1 to TRBJ2-1, with 15 bases that match TRBD2. CDR1 SGHRS and CDR2 YFSETQ come from the germline V gene. There are 16 residues in the CDR3. V was clipped by 4 bases and J by 5 bases; unmatched bases: 4. The CDR3 spells CASSPRTSGGDNEQFF. The CDR3 region has the DNA TGCGCCAGCAGCCCCCGGACTAGCGGGGGGGACAATGAGCAGTTCTTC.

A few counts support this clonotype. V usage is TRBV25-1 and J usage is TRBJ1-1, with D hard to call. The length of the CDR3 is 14 residues. Germline V gene sequence: CDR1 MGHDK, CDR2 SYGVNS. The V gene lost 5 bases and the J gene lost 1 base, with 11 bases spanning the gap. The CDR3 DNA sequence: TGTGCCAGCAGTTTAACCCCAGGGAACACTGAAGCTTTCTTT. This translates into CASSLTPGNTEAFF. Variable domain in full (rest from reference TRBV25-1 and TRBJ1-1): EADIYQTPRYLVIGTGKKITLECSQTMGHDKMYWYQQDPGMELHLIHYSYGVNSTEKGDLSSESTVSRIRTEHFPLTLESARPSHTSQYLCASSLTPGNTEAFFGQGTRLTVV.

This clonotype was found many times. The chain combines TRBV11-2 with TRBJ1-3, with 7 positions matching TRBD1. The CDR3 extends over 15 amino acids. V lost 3 bases and J lost 5; bases outside the gene matches: 7. Germline-derived CDR1 and CDR2 are SGHAT and FQNNGV. CDR3 in DNA: TGTGCCAGCAGCTTTCCCGGGACAGTACGAAACACCATATATTTT. It is translated as CASSFPGTVRNTIYF.

The chain links TRBV10-3 to TRBJ2-3, with 9 nucleotides matching TRBD1. Losses at the gene ends were 11 bases for V and 6 bases for J; bases not matched to a gene: 6. The CDR3 totals 12 residues. Germline lookup yields CDR1 ENHRY and CDR2 SYGVKD. In nucleotides, the CDR3 is TGTGCCGGGGGGACAGGGCGGGATACGCAGTATTTT. It encodes CAGGTGRDTQYF.

This clonotype was seen only a few times. The rearrangement joins TRBV7-8 to TRBJ2-3; D is unresolved. The V and J ends lost 2 bases and 0 bases respectively, with 21 bases between them. The germline CDR1 and CDR2 sequences are SGHVS and FQNEAQ. The CDR3 contains 19 residues. The CDR3, as DNA: TGTGCCAGCAGCTTAATGGAGAGGCACACTTCAATTAGCACAGATACGCAGTATTTT. This codes for CASSLMERHTSISTDTQYF.

This clonotype was counted a few times. This chain joins TRBV7-9 and TRBJ1-1, with no clear D. Deletions cut 1 base from V and 11 bases from J, with 14 bases between. The germline CDR1 and CDR2 sequences are SEHNR and FQNEAQ (reference sequence). The CDR3 covers 13 residues. The CDR3 reads CASSLDRGVGAFF. In nucleotides, the CDR3 is TGTGCCAGCAGCTTAGATCGGGGTGTTGGCGCTTTCTTT.

This clonotype was recorded at least ten times. The J gene is TRBJ1-1, the V gene TRBV5-8; D is undetermined. The germline V and J ends were trimmed by 4 bases and 1 base, with 8 bases remaining between them. CDR1 and CDR2 from the germline V gene are SGHTS and YDEGEE. The CDR3 has 13 residues. CDR3 amino acids: CASSPPGNTEAFF. Written as DNA, the CDR3 is TGTGCCAGCAGCCCTCCGGGGAACACTGAAGCTTTCTTT.

This clonotype was recorded at least ten times. The genes are TRBV12-3 or TRBV12-4 and TRBJ2-7; D perhaps matches TRBD2 (5 bases). CDR3 length: 14 amino acids. Trimming cost V 3 bases and J 3 bases, with 12 bases left between them. The CDR3: CASSFGNLGYEQYF. In DNA form, the CDR3 reads TGTGCCAGCAGTTTCGGGAATCTCGGCTACGAGCAGTACTTC.

This clonotype has a handful of counts. This chain connects TRBV21-1 to TRBJ2-1; the table calls TRBD2, which could not be checked here. TRBV21-1 is a recognized pseudogene. There are 10 residues in the CDR3. This CDR3 is CARREGKQFF. DNA of the CDR3: TGTGCCAGGCGGGAGGGTAAGCAGTTCTTC.

This clonotype was seen at least ten times. The chain joins TRBV6-5 to TRBJ2-1; 7 positions match TRBD2. Germline V gene data show CDR1 as MNHEY and CDR2 as SVGAGI. After removal of 8 bases from V and 9 bases from J, the junction contained 7 bases not matched to a gene. This CDR3 spans 12 amino acids. CDR3 loop: CASARPGGEQFF. The DNA for the CDR3 is TGTGCCAGCGCAAGACCGGGGGGTGAGCAGTTCTTC.

The sample holds a few counts of this clonotype. The chain links TRBV20-1 to TRBJ1-4, with 12 bases identical to TRBD1. The CDR3 spans 14 residues. Looked up from germline, CDR1 is DFQATT and CDR2 is SNEGSKA (reference sequence). Losses at the gene ends were 3 bases for V and 8 bases for J; bases not matched to a gene: 4. This chain's CDR3 is CSASPGTGGEKLFF. The DNA for the CDR3 is TGCAGTGCTAGTCCAGGGACAGGGGGCGAAAAACTGTTTTTT.

In this sample, this clonotype turned up a few times. The V call is TRBV7-9, the J call TRBJ1-5, with D possibly matching TRBD1 (5 bases). The CDR3 extends over 14 amino acids. V dropped 4 bases and J dropped 5 bases, with 12 bases sitting between them. Germline loops: CDR1 SEHNR, CDR2 FQNEAQ (reference sequence). CDR3 amino acids: CASSWDGEDQPQHF. CDR3 sequence (DNA): TGTGCCAGCAGCTGGGACGGAGAAGATCAGCCCCAGCATTTT.

This clonotype was counted between two and nine times. A much bigger clone sits one base away, suggesting this may be a read error. This chain links TRBV11-2 with TRBJ2-1; D unclear. Germline CDR1 reads SGHAT; CDR2 reads FQNNGV. The length of the CDR3 is 11 residues. The germline V and J ends were trimmed by 5 bases and 5 bases, with 4 bases remaining between them. The CDR3 DNA reads as TGTGCCAGCAGCATTAACAATGAGCAGTTCTTC. Its protein is CASSINNEQFF. Drawing the rest from reference TRBV11-2 and TRBJ2-1, the complete variable domain is EAGVAQSPRYKIIEKRQSVAFWCNPISGHATLYWYQQILGQGPKLLIQFQNNGVVDDSQLPKDRFSAERLKGVDSTLKIQPAKLEDSAVYLCASSINNEQFFGPGTRLTVL.

V is TRBV2 and J is TRBJ2-3, with 9 bases that match TRBD2. The CDR3 is 14 residues long. The J segment lost 0 bases and the V segment lost 7 bases, leaving 2 bases of the junction unmatched. Germline V CDR1 and CDR2: SNHLY, FYNNEI. The CDR3 region is CASTGLASTDTQYF. CDR3 nucleotides: TGTGCCAGCACGGGACTAGCTAGCACAGATACGCAGTATTTT.

In DNA, the CDR3 is TGTGCCAGCTCCTGGAGGCAGACCCAGTACTTC. Translated, it gives CASSWRQTQYF. The chain joins TRBV7-9 to TRBJ2-5; perhaps TRBD2 as D (5 bases). V was shortened by 8 bases and J by 6 bases, with 10 bases between the two germline ends. The germline gives CDR1 SEHNR, CDR2 FQNEAQ (reference sequence). The CDR3 covers 11 residues.

This clonotype has at least ten counts. The chain is built from TRBV5-1 and TRBJ2-4; D ambiguous. The length of the CDR3 is 16 residues. Between the trimmed V and J ends, which lost 4 bases and 4 bases, there was a span of 18 bases. In germline, CDR1 is SGHRS, CDR2 YFSETQ. The CDR3, as DNA: TGCGCCAGCAGCACCGGACCTCCCAGCAGAAAAAACATTCAGTACTTC. It yields the protein CASSTGPPSRKNIQYF.

This clonotype was picked up many times. This sequence joins TRBV5-5 and TRBJ2-1; 10 positions match TRBD2. V shed 2 bases and J 10 bases; nucleotides not matched to a gene: 12. Germline-derived CDR1 and CDR2 are SGHKS and YYEKEE (reference sequence). The CDR3 sequence is 16 residues long. The DNA for the CDR3 is TGTGCCAGCAGCTTAGGCTTAGCGGGAGGTCCTTTCGAGCAGTTCTTC. It yields the protein CASSLGLAGGPFEQFF.

In this sample, this clonotype turned up many times. The chain combines TRBV20-1 with TRBJ2-4; 7 bases are shared with TRBD2. Germline-derived CDR1 and CDR2 are DFQATT and SNEGSKA (reference sequence). V lost 5 bases to trimming and J lost 3 bases; unmatched junction nucleotides: 7. The CDR3 totals 14 residues. The CDR3 protein is CSAAGAWGKNIQYF. The CDR3 coding sequence is TGCAGTGCTGCGGGAGCGTGGGGCAAAAACATTCAGTACTTC.

This clonotype was detected only a few times. The V and J genes are TRBV12-3 or TRBV12-4 and TRBJ2-2; no clear D gene. CDR3 length: 15 amino acids. V dropped 6 bases and J dropped 4 bases, with 15 bases sitting between them. The CDR3 sequence is CASSLSLVPTGELFF. CDR3 DNA sequence: TGTGCCAGCAGCCTATCGCTAGTACCCACCGGGGAGCTGTTTTTT.

This clonotype was seen at least ten times. The genes are TRBV20-1 and TRBJ2-3; weak D call: TRBD1 (6 bases). The ends were cut back, 6 bases at V and 1 base at J, with 11 bases in the middle. The CDR3 runs 13 residues. CDR1 and CDR2 from the germline V gene are DFQATT and SNEGSKA (reference sequence). CDR3 loop: CSARSGGTDTQYF. CDR3 in DNA: TGCAGTGCGCGCTCAGGGGGCACAGATACGCAGTATTTT.

This clonotype has ten or more counts. The chain uses TRBV7-9 and TRBJ1-4; perhaps TRBD1 as D (6 bases). From germline, CDR1 is SEHNR and CDR2 FQNEAQ (reference sequence). The CDR3 totals 14 residues. V shed 7 bases and J shed 6 bases, with 15 bases lying between them. Here the CDR3 reads CASTASAGDEKLFF. Written as DNA, the CDR3 is TGTGCCAGCACCGCTTCGGCAGGGGATGAAAAACTGTTTTTT.